Following are 14 T cell receptor beta chains from one sample sequenced in a study of molecular identifiers for immune sequencing clone quantification. TCRdb called the PCR reads again in MiXCR, with one record for every CDR3 protein. The sample contains about 640,000 distinct CDR3 sequences, 15% to 20% of which appear only once. The sample was naive CD8+ T cells from blood, with Jurkat cell RNA spiked in. The sample's subset: FACS-sorted CD8+CD4-CCR7+CD45RA+ naive T cells. All receptors derive from a human donor in good health. Some libraries in this study had Jurkat cell RNA spiked in.

This clonotype was detected many times. The genes are TRBV12-3 or TRBV12-4 and TRBJ2-2; the match to TRBD2 covers 9 bases. The CDR3 is made up of 16 amino acids. V lost 5 bases to trimming and J lost 5 bases; unmatched junction nucleotides: 9. CDR3 bases: TGTGCCAGCAGTCCCATAGCGGGAGCGGGTACCGGGGAGCTGTTTTTT. Encoded protein: CASSPIAGAGTGELFF.

This clonotype was detected only once. A much larger clone lies a single base off, so this may be a read error. The rearrangement links TRBV7-9 to TRBJ1-4; no definite D call. The ends were cut back, 5 bases at V and 8 bases at J, with 24 bases in the middle. Per the germline V gene, CDR1 is SEHNR and CDR2 is FQNEAQ (reference sequence). This CDR3 comprises 17 residues. This chain's CDR3 is CASSQHGLEFSGEKLFF. The CDR3 nucleotides read TGTGCCAGCAGCCAACATGGTCTGGAGTTTTCTGGGGAAAAACTGTTTTTT.

This clonotype occurred many times. V is TRBV27 and J is TRBJ2-3, with 10 bases identical to TRBD2. Germline V gene data show CDR1 as MNHEY and CDR2 as SMNVEV (reference sequence). V lost 5 bases to trimming and J lost 5 bases; unmatched junction nucleotides: 4. CDR3 size: 14 residues. CDR3 nucleotide sequence: TGTGCCAGCAGTCCCTGGACTAGCGGAGATACGCAGTATTTT. Amino acids: CASSPWTSGDTQYF.

Comments on this clonotype: A much larger clone differs from this one at a single base, so this may be a read error. The chain has TRBV5-3 and TRBJ1-1; possibly TRBD1 for D (6 bases). TRBV5-3 is an ORF, with its function uncertain. The ends were cut back, 8 bases at V and 4 bases at J, with 18 bases in the middle. The CDR3 runs 14 residues. This CDR3 is CASIWGAEGTEAFF. In DNA form, the CDR3 reads TGTGCCAGCATTTGGGGGGCAGAGGGCACTGAAGCTTTCTTT.

The V and J genes are TRBV4-3 and TRBJ2-5; D ambiguous. This CDR3 spans 15 amino acids. The germline gives CDR1 LGHNA, CDR2 YSLEER. V gave up 0 bases and J gave up 1 base, with 9 bases separating them. The CDR3 bases are TGCGCCAGCAGCCAAGATATGGGGTTCCAAGAGACCCAGTACTTC. Protein: CASSQDMGFQETQYF.

The chain employs TRBV19 and TRBJ1-1; D unclear. Deletions cut 3 bases from V and 6 bases from J, with 20 bases between. CDR1 LNHDA and CDR2 SQIVND come from the germline V gene (reference sequence). This CDR3 region has 16 residues. CDR3 residues: CASSMKFWGNLAEAFF. The CDR3 DNA is TGTGCCAGTAGTATGAAGTTCTGGGGTAATCTCGCTGAAGCTTTCTTT.

Remarks on this clonotype: This may be a read error, as it is one base from a much larger clone. The chain links TRBV12-3 or TRBV12-4 to TRBJ2-5; perhaps TRBD2 as D (5 bases). This CDR3 region has 17 residues. The V end was cut by 2 bases, the J end by 1 base, with 17 bases between. This CDR3 reads CASSLKPGLTRQETQYF. CDR3 DNA: TGTGCCAGCAGTTTAAAACCAGGACTGACACGCCAAGAGACCCAGTACTTC.

This clonotype was observed at least ten times. The chain recombines TRBV7-9 with TRBJ2-3, with D tentatively TRBD2 (6 bases). The CDR3 contains 15 residues. Germline-derived CDR1 and CDR2 are SEHNR and FQNEAQ (reference sequence). The V and J ends lost 6 bases and 3 bases respectively, with 16 bases between them. This CDR3 reads CASSLGGGGTDTQYF. The CDR3, as DNA: TGTGCCAGCAGTTTGGGGGGAGGCGGAACAGATACGCAGTATTTT.

This chain links TRBV13 with TRBJ2-7, with 7 bases that match TRBD2. The V and J ends lost 7 bases and 3 bases, in that order; junction bases with no gene match: 9. This CDR3 has 14 amino acids. The V gene's germline CDR1 is PRHDT and CDR2 FYEKMQ (reference sequence). In DNA form, the CDR3 reads TGTGCCAGCACCCTAGCTGGGGGGGACTACGAGCAGTACTTC. Protein sequence: CASTLAGGDYEQYF.

This clonotype was counted at least ten times. J is TRBJ1-2 and V is TRBV30; 7 bases map to TRBD1. Germline V lookup: CDR1 GTSNPN, CDR2 SVGIG (reference sequence). The CDR3 covers 11 residues. The V gene end was trimmed by 4 bases and the J gene end by 4 bases; junction bases not matched to a gene: 0. The CDR3 spells CAWTGGYGYTF. The CDR3 DNA sequence: TGTGCCTGGACAGGGGGCTATGGCTACACCTTC.

This clonotype was counted at least ten times. The V and J genes are TRBV27 and TRBJ2-1; D possibly corresponds to TRBD2 (6 bases). The germline CDR1 and CDR2 sequences are MNHEY and SMNVEV (reference sequence). The V gene lost 2 bases and the J gene lost 7 bases, with 9 bases spanning the gap. The CDR3 consists of 13 residues. The CDR3 sequence: CASSLSGPNEQFF. Written as DNA, the CDR3 is TGTGCCAGCAGTTTAAGCGGGCCTAATGAGCAGTTCTTC.

This clonotype showed up many times. The chain is built from TRBV2 and TRBJ2-3; 7 nucleotides agree with TRBD2. From germline, CDR1 is SNHLY and CDR2 FYNNEI. The CDR3 covers 13 residues. The V and J ends lost 10 bases and 0 bases, in that order; junction bases with no gene match: 4. For the CDR3, the DNA is TGTGCCAACACGGGGGGAAGCACAGATACGCAGTATTTT. Residues: CANTGGSTDTQYF.

This clonotype has ten or more counts. The chain is built from TRBV19 and TRBJ2-2; possible D gene TRBD2, 6 bases. This CDR3 has 14 residues. The germline V gene encodes CDR1 LNHDA and CDR2 SQIVND (reference sequence). V shed 3 bases and J shed 6 bases, with 11 bases lying between them. The CDR3 coding sequence is TGTGCCAGTAGTATTGGAGGGGCGGCCGGGGAGCTGTTTTTT. This translates into CASSIGGAAGELFF.

The V call is TRBV30, the J call TRBJ1-2; 7 bases map to TRBD1. CDR1 and CDR2 (germline): GTSNPN, SVGIG (reference sequence). The V segment lost 5 bases and the J segment 7 bases; nucleotides outside the gene matches: 4. The CDR3 length is 11 residues. CDR3 residues: CAWDRDFGYTF. CDR3 sequence (DNA): TGTGCCTGGGACAGGGACTTTGGCTACACCTTC.